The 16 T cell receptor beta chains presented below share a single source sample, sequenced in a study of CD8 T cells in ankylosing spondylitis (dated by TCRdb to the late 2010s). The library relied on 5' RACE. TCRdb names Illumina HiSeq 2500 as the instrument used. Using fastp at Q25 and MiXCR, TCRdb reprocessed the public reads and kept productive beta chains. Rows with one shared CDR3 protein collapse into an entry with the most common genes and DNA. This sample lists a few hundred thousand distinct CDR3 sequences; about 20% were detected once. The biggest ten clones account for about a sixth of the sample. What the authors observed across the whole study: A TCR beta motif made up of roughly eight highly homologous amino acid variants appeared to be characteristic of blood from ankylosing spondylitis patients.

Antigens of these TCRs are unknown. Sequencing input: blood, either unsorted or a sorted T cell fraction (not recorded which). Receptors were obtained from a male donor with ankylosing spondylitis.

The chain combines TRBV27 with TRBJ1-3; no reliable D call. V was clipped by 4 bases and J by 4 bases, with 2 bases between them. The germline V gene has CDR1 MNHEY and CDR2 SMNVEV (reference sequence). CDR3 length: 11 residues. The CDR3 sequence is CASSSGNTIYF. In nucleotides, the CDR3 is TGTGCCAGCAGTTCAGGAAACACCATATATTTT.

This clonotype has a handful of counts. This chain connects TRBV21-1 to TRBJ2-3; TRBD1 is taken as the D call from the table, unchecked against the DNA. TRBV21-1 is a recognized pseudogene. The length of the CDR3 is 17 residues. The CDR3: CASSTTSGTISTDTQYF. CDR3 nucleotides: TGTGCCAGCAGCACCACTTCCGGGACCATCAGCACAGATACGCAGTATTTT.

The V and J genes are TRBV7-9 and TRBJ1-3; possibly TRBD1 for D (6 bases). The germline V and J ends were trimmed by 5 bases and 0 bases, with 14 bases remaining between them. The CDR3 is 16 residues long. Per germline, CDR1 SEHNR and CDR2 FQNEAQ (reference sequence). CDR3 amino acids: CASSPRQDFSGNTIYF. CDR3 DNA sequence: TGTGCCAGCAGCCCGCGACAGGATTTCTCTGGAAACACCATATATTTT.

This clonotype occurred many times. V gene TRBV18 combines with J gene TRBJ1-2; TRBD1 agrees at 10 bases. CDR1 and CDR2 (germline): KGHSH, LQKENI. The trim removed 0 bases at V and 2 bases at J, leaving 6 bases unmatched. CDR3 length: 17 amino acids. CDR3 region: CASSPPVGQGNNYGYTF. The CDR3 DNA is TGTGCCAGCTCACCACCGGTGGGACAGGGGAACAACTATGGCTACACCTTC.

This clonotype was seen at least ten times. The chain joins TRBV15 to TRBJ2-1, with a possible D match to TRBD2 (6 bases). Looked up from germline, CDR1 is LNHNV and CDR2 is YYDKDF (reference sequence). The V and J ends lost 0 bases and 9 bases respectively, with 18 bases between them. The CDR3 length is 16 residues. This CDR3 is CATSRDWPVTSSEQFF. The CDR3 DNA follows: TGTGCCACCAGCAGAGATTGGCCAGTAACTAGCAGTGAGCAGTTCTTC.

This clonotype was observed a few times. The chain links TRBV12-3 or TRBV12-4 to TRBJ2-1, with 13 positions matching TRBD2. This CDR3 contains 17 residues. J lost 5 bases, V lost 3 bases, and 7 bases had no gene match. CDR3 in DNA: TGTGCCAGCAGTTTCGGACTAGCGGGAGTTAGGGACAATGAGCAGTTCTTC. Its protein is CASSFGLAGVRDNEQFF.

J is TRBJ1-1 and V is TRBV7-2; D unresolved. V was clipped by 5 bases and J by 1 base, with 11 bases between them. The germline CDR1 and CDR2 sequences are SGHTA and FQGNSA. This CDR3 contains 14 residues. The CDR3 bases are TGTGCCAGCAGCCGCCAGACGGAGAACACTGAAGCTTTCTTT. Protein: CASSRQTENTEAFF.

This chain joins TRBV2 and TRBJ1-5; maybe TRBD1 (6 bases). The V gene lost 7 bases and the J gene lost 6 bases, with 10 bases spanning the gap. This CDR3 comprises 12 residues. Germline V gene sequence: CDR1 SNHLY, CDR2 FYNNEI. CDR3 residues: CASTQGGQPQHF. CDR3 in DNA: TGTGCCAGCACACAGGGTGGTCAGCCCCAGCATTTT.

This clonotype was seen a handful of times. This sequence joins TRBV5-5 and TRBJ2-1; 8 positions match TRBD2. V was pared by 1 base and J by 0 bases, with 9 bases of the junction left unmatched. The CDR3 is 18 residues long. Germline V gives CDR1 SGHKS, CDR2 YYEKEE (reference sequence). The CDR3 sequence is CASSLPLAGASSYNEQFF. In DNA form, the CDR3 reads TGTGCCAGCAGCTTGCCTCTAGCGGGCGCCAGCTCCTACAATGAGCAGTTCTTC.

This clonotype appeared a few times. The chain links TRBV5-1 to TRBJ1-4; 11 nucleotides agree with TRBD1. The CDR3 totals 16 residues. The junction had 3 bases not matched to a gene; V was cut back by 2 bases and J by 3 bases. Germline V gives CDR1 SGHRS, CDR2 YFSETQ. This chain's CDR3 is CASSLGQGASNEKLFF. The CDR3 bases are TGCGCCAGCAGCTTAGGACAGGGGGCTTCTAATGAAAAACTGTTTTTT.

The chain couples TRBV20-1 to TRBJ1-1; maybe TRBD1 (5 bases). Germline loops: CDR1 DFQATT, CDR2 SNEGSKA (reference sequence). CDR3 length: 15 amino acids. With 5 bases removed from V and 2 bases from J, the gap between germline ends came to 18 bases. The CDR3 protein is CSAHNQMQGNTEAFF. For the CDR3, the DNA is TGCAGTGCTCATAACCAAATGCAGGGTAACACTGAAGCTTTCTTT.

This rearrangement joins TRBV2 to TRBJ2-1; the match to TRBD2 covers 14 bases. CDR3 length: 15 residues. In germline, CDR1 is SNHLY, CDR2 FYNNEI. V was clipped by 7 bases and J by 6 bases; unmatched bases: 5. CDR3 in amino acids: CASTMGLAGVNEQFF. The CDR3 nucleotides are TGTGCCAGCACCATGGGACTAGCGGGAGTCAATGAGCAGTTCTTC.

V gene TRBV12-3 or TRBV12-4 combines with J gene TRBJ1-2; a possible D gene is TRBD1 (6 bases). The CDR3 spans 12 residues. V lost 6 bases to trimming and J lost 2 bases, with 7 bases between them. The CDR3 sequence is CASSDRNYGYTF. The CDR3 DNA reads TGTGCCAGCAGCGACAGGAACTATGGCTACACCTTC.

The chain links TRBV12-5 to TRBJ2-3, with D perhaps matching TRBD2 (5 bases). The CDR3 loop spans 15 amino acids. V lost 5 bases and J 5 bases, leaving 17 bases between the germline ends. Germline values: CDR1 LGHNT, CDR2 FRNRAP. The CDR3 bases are TGTGCTAGTGGTCCAGGTATTGGGAGAGGAGATACGCAGTATTTT. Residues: CASGPGIGRGDTQYF.

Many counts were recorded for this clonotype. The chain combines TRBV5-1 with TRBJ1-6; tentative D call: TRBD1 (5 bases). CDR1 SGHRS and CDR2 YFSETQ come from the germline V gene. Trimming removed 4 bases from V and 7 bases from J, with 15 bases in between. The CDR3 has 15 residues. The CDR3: CASSVRQSGNSPLHF. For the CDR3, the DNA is TGCGCCAGCAGCGTAAGACAGAGTGGAAATTCACCCCTCCACTTT.

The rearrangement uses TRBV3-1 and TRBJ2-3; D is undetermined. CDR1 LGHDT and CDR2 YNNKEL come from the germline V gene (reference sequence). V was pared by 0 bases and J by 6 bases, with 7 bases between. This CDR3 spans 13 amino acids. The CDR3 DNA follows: TGTGCCAGCAGCCAAGATTCGGCGGATACGCAGTATTTT. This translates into CASSQDSADTQYF.